The clone carrying this T cell receptor (beta chain) was found many times. What it binds is not known. The hyperthyroidism patients had a new diagnosis of under 2 months' duration and were aged 18 to 65. Other autoimmune diseases, uncontrolled infections, pregnancy or lactation excluded patients from enrollment. The PBMCs used were ones drawn from about 9.2 ml of fresh peripheral blood. This sample was taken from a study of Graves' ophthalmopathy and Graves' hyperthyroidism. General study points: Most thyroid clonotypes expanded beyond 0.001 frequency were also found in blood.

The study amplified TCR beta CDR3 regions using RNA transcripts. RT-PCR in the first round used HTBI primers; a second-round multiplex PCR followed. TCRdb independently ran MiXCR on the multiplex PCR reads; one entry per CDR3 protein. The table includes hundreds of thousands of distinct CDR3 sequences, about a fifth detected once. The sequencing sample was made of peripheral blood. The receptor comes from a woman aged 18-30 years with stable Graves' hyperthyroidism. Some clones in this sample may be carry-over from other donors' samples.

The CDR3: CSAREGVGYGYTF. CDR3 DNA: TGCAGTGCTAGAGAAGGGGTGGGCTATGGCTACACCTTC. The V and J genes are TRBV20-1 and TRBJ1-2; tentative D call: TRBD1 (5 bases). This CDR3 has 13 amino acids. Germline V lookup: CDR1 DFQATT, CDR2 SNEGSKA (reference sequence). Trimming left V 0 bases short and J 4 bases short, with 9 bases between.